This TCR beta chain emerged from a study of cytomegalovirus exposure and HLA in healthy donors. This CDR3 is 13 amino acids long. V was pared by 3 bases and J by 11 bases, with 6 bases of the junction left unmatched. Germline V gene data show CDR1 as SGHNT and CDR2 as YYREEE (reference sequence). TCRdb's copy holds only in-frame clones and misses some; the assay was immunoSEQ multiplex PCR. The sample has 150,000 to 200,000 clones; 80% to 90% are singletons. The rearrangement joins TRBV5-4 to TRBJ1-1; 11 nucleotides agree with TRBD1. Input material: PBMCs. The source of this sequence is a young woman in good health and CMV-seronegative. CDR3 in amino acids: CASSSPGQGAAFF. The CDR3, as DNA: TGTGCCAGCAGCTCACCAGGACAGGGGGCGGCTTTCTTT.